This T cell receptor beta chain was identified during a study of identical twins. Findings and caveats of the study: Part of the zero-insertion signal could reflect confounding by invariant MAIT and iNKT cells. Whereas memory repertoires showed no such difference, abundant cord blood beta clonotypes carried fewer insertions.

MiXCR, applied by TCRdb to the 5' RACE reads, yields one record per CDR3 protein. The sample shows roughly 290,000 distinct CDR3 sequences, 8.5% to 9.5% of them seen only once. From germline, CDR1 is DFQATT and CDR2 SNEGSKA (reference sequence). V shed 0 bases and J shed 5 bases, with 10 bases lying between them. The length of the CDR3 is 13 residues. This clonotype has just a few counts. The antigen remains undetermined. These data were also filed under a second study, of yellow fever vaccine responses in identical twins.

The specimen was CD8+ T cells sorted from blood. The TCR was taken from a woman between 18 and 30 years old in good health. The chain carries TRBV20-1 and TRBJ1-2; D remains ambiguous. The DNA for the CDR3 is TGCAGTGCTAGAGACCGGGAAACTTATGGCTACACCTTC. Protein sequence: CSARDRETYGYTF.